The clone carrying this TCR beta chain was recorded many times. Its cognate antigen is unknown. The CDR3 regions of TCR beta were amplified from RNA transcripts. First-round RT-PCR of the TCR CDR3 relied on the HTBI primer set. TCRdb called the multiplex PCR reads again in MiXCR, with one record for every CDR3 protein. Counted here are a few hundred thousand distinct CDR3 sequences, approximately 14% occurring once; the ten biggest clones make up about 7%. The sample comes from a study of T cells in Graves' hyperthyroidism and ophthalmopathy. Overall study results and limits: Before onset, ophthalmopathy was predicted by the model a median roughly 6.4 months earlier.

This sequence originates from a woman aged 30 to 39 with Graves' hyperthyroidism. Sequencing was done on a sample of blood.

In DNA, the CDR3 is TGCAGTGCTAGAGGGTTAAGAGAGCCGAGACTAGGTCCTTTCTACGAGCAGTACTTC. Residues: CSARGLREPRLGPFYEQYF. The rearrangement links TRBV20-1 to TRBJ2-7; weak D call: TRBD2 (6 bases). This CDR3 region has 19 residues. V lost 1 base, J lost 3 bases, and 28 bases lay in between. The germline CDR1 and CDR2 sequences are DFQATT and SNEGSKA (reference sequence).